The 28 T cell receptor beta chains in this list originate from one sample, sequenced in a study of cytomegalovirus exposure and HLA in healthy donors. Both 60 Vbeta primers and 13 Jbeta primers went into the PCR. Sequencing was performed with immunoSEQ multiplex PCR; in TCRdb, only in-frame clones are kept and a portion is missing. The sample lists some 100,000 clones; 60% to 80% were seen once. Material: PBMCs. The receptors stem from a man aged 45-60 years in good health and CMV-seropositive.

In its sample, this clone was seen a few times. The chain has TRBV7-9 and TRBJ2-5; TRBD1 aligns across 8 bases. Germline trimming cut 2 bases from V and 3 bases from J; bases unmatched to any gene: 8. CDR3 size: 16 residues. The V gene's germline CDR1 is SEHNR and CDR2 FQNEAQ (reference sequence). CDR3 bases: TGTGCCAGCAGCTTAATAGGTGGGACAGGAGAAGAGACCCAGTACTTC. It is translated as CASSLIGGTGEETQYF. Drawing the rest from reference TRBV7-9 and TRBJ2-5, the complete variable domain is DTGVSQNPRHKITKRGQNVTFRCDPISEHNRLYWYRQTLGQGPEFLTYFQNEAQLEKSRLLSDRFSAERPKGSFSTLEIQRTEQGDSAMYLCASSLIGGTGEETQYFGPGTRLLVL.

DNA for the CDR3: TGTGCCAGCAGCTTGTTTAGCGGGGATATCTACGAGCAGTACTTC. It is translated as CASSLFSGDIYEQYF. V gene TRBV7-6 combines with J gene TRBJ2-5; 8 bases match TRBD2. The end of the DNA is better explained by TRBJ2-7, so the J call may be wrong. The germline V gene has CDR1 SGHVS and CDR2 FNYEAQ. The CDR3 is 15 residues long.

This clone was observed a few times. The genes are TRBV7-9 and TRBJ2-3; 9 bases line up with TRBD2. CDR1 is SEHNR, CDR2 FQNEAQ, per germline (reference sequence). The junction had 5 bases not matched to a gene; V was cut back by 2 bases and J by 2 bases. The CDR3 runs to 16 residues. The CDR3 reads CASSLKTSGTTDTQYF. DNA of the CDR3: TGTGCCAGCAGCTTAAAGACTAGCGGAACCACAGATACGCAGTATTTT.

V and J are TRBV29-1 and TRBJ1-3; 7 bases map to TRBD1. Germline CDR1 is SQVTM and CDR2 is ANQGSEA. The CDR3 length is 14 residues. After removal of 5 bases from V and 2 bases from J, the junction contained 6 bases not matched to a gene. The CDR3 nucleotides read TGCAGCGTTCGCGCACAGGGGACTGGAAACACCATATATTTT. The encoded protein is CSVRAQGTGNTIYF.

This clone was found a few times. V gene TRBV5-4 combines with J gene TRBJ2-5; the D gene is possibly TRBD1 (5 bases). This CDR3 has 13 residues. Trimming cost V 4 bases and J 5 bases, with 12 bases left between them. Looked up from germline, CDR1 is SGHNT and CDR2 is YYREEE (reference sequence). The CDR3 loop reads CASSPDRHETQYF. The CDR3 bases are TGTGCCAGCAGCCCTGACAGACACGAGACCCAGTACTTC.

This clone was seen a single time. The gene calls are TRBV11-2 and TRBJ2-7; TRBD2 matches at 14 bases. Germline loops: CDR1 SGHAT, CDR2 FQNNGV. Trimming cost V 2 bases and J 6 bases; bases outside gene matches: 15. The CDR3 has 19 amino acids. The DNA for the CDR3 is TGTGCCAGCAGCTTAAGACCAGTACAGACTAGCGGGAGGGTAGGCGAGCAGTACTTC. This encodes CASSLRPVQTSGRVGEQYF.

The chain is built from TRBV19 and TRBJ2-2, with a tentative D call TRBD1 (5 bases). The ends were cut back, 10 bases at V and 3 bases at J, with 15 bases in the middle. Germline CDR1 is LNHDA and CDR2 is SQIVND (reference sequence). CDR3 length: 14 residues. CDR3: CATQQQGDTGELFF. The CDR3, as DNA: TGTGCCACCCAACAGCAGGGTGACACCGGGGAGCTGTTTTTT.

CDR3: CASSPSFGQGFFRQPQHF. In DNA form, the CDR3 reads TGTGCCAGCAGCCCGTCGTTCGGACAGGGCTTTTTCCGGCAGCCCCAGCATTTT. The chain uses TRBV27 and TRBJ1-5; TRBD1 agrees at 8 bases. Germline V lookup: CDR1 MNHEY, CDR2 SMNVEV (reference sequence). J was trimmed by 7 bases and V by 6 bases; bases with no gene match: 20. The CDR3 totals 18 residues.

This chain uses TRBV19 with TRBJ2-3; D uncertain. V lost 4 bases and J 0 bases, leaving 11 bases between the germline ends. Germline V gives CDR1 LNHDA, CDR2 SQIVND (reference sequence). The CDR3 totals 15 residues. The CDR3: CASSNWRISTDTQYF. The DNA for the CDR3 is TGTGCCAGTAGTAATTGGCGGATTAGCACAGATACGCAGTATTTT. The variable domain in full, with the rest retrieved from reference TRBV19 and TRBJ2-3, is DGGITQSPKYLFRKEGQNVTLSCEQNLNHDAMYWYRQDPGQGLRLIYYSQIVNDFQKGDIAEGYSVSREKKESFPLTVTSAQKNPTAFYLCASSNWRISTDTQYFGPGTRLTVL.

The chain is built from TRBV4-1 and TRBJ2-1, with a weak D call TRBD2 (6 bases). V was cut by 4 bases and J by 8 bases, with 18 bases left in between. Germline V lookup: CDR1 MGHRA, CDR2 YSYEKL. This CDR3 spans 15 amino acids. The CDR3 loop is CASSRLGTGFDEQFF. CDR3 nucleotide sequence: TGCGCCAGCAGCCGCCTTGGGACTGGGTTCGATGAGCAGTTCTTC.

The chain has TRBV11-2 and TRBJ1-5; tentative D call: TRBD1 (5 bases). V gave up 5 bases and J gave up 3 bases, with 8 bases separating them. This CDR3 is 13 amino acids long. Germline-derived CDR1 and CDR2 are SGHAT and FQNNGV. CDR3 residues: CASSQGANQPQHF. CDR3 DNA: TGTGCCAGCAGCCAAGGGGCCAATCAGCCCCAGCATTTT.

With respect to this clone: A read error may account for a junction end that differs from germline. The chain recombines TRBV10-3 with TRBJ2-7, with 7 nucleotides matching TRBD1. This CDR3 is built from 13 residues. CDR1 and CDR2 (germline): ENHRY, SYGVKD. The CDR3 coding sequence is TGTGCCATCAGTATAGGACAGGTCGACTCAAGGAACTTC. It specifies CAISIGQVDSRNF.

This sequence joins TRBV27 and TRBJ1-1, with a tentative D call TRBD1 (5 bases). The CDR3 consists of 14 residues. Germline V gives CDR1 MNHEY, CDR2 SMNVEV (reference sequence). The V end lost 3 bases, the J end lost 6 bases, and 14 bases lay between the germline ends. CDR3 in amino acids: CASSFLLGGSEAFF. CDR3 nucleotides: TGTGCCAGCAGTTTCCTCCTGGGGGGGTCTGAAGCTTTCTTT.

The rearrangement joins TRBV27 to TRBJ2-1; 11 bases map to TRBD2. V lost 4 bases to trimming and J lost 5 bases; unmatched junction nucleotides: 4. The CDR3 sequence is 15 residues long. Germline CDR1 MNHEY, CDR2 SMNVEV (reference sequence). The chain's CDR3 is CASSSGLAGNNEQFF. CDR3 DNA: TGTGCCAGCAGTTCCGGACTAGCGGGCAACAATGAGCAGTTCTTC.

The chain carries TRBV7-9 and TRBJ1-4; 8 positions match TRBD1. In germline, CDR1 is SEHNR, CDR2 FQNEAQ (reference sequence). After removal of 5 bases from V and 8 bases from J, the junction contained 10 bases not matched to a gene. The CDR3 consists of 15 residues. Written as DNA, the CDR3 is TGTGCCAGCAGCCCCAGGGGGCAAGGGCGGGAAAAACTGTTTTTT. Translation gives CASSPRGQGREKLFF.

The chain recombines TRBV21-1 with TRBJ2-7; the table's TRBD1 call for D was not verified on the DNA. TRBV21-1 represents a pseudogene. The CDR3 loop spans 15 amino acids. The CDR3 region is CASSVRRDSGREQYF. The CDR3, as DNA: TGTGCCAGCAGCGTTCGACGGGACAGCGGACGCGAGCAGTACTTC.

V is TRBV9 and J is TRBJ1-2, with 7 bases lining up with TRBD1. The V gene end was trimmed by 0 bases and the J gene end by 4 bases; junction bases not matched to a gene: 3. This CDR3 contains 14 residues. The V gene's germline CDR1 is SGDLS and CDR2 YYNGEE. CDR3 protein: CASSVDGTAYGYTF. CDR3 DNA: TGTGCCAGCAGCGTAGATGGGACAGCCTATGGCTACACCTTC.

The gene calls are TRBV10-1 and TRBJ2-1; the match to TRBD1 covers 9 bases. J lost 0 bases, V lost 3 bases, and 6 bases had no gene match. The CDR3 loop spans 17 amino acids. Looked up from germline, CDR1 is WNHNN and CDR2 is SYGVQD (reference sequence). CDR3 nucleotide sequence: TGCGCCAGCAGTGATGTACAGGGGGCAAGCTCCTACAATGAGCAGTTCTTC. This sequence encodes CASSDVQGASSYNEQFF.

This chain connects TRBV9 to TRBJ2-1, with D maybe TRBD2 (5 bases). The CDR3 covers 16 residues. Per germline, CDR1 SGDLS and CDR2 YYNGEE. V lost 0 bases and J lost 4, with 14 bases in between. The CDR3 coding sequence is TGTGCCAGCAGCGTAGTAGGGCGGGCGGAGTACAATGAGCAGTTCTTC. It encodes CASSVVGRAEYNEQFF.

This clone has a single count. This rearrangement joins TRBV6-4 to TRBJ1-5, with 10 bases matching TRBD1. Trimming at V came to 2 bases and at J to 8 bases, leaving 3 bases not matched to a gene. Germline lookup yields CDR1 MRHNA and CDR2 SNTAGT. This CDR3 has 14 amino acids. The CDR3: CASSDGTGAKPQHF. As DNA, the CDR3 is TGTGCCAGCAGTGACGGGACAGGGGCTAAGCCCCAGCATTTT.

The chain uses TRBV11-3 and TRBJ1-2, with D perhaps matching TRBD1 (5 bases). The CDR3 extends over 20 amino acids. CDR1 is SGHNT, CDR2 YENEEA, per germline. The germline V and J ends were trimmed by 0 bases and 0 bases, with 23 bases remaining between them. The CDR3 loop reads CASSLDTLSPTVNSNYGYTF. DNA of the CDR3: TGTGCCAGCAGCTTAGATACCCTGAGCCCGACAGTAAATTCTAACTATGGCTACACCTTC.

This clone was observed once. The rearrangement joins TRBV4-3 to TRBJ1-2; no clear D gene. CDR1 is LGHNA and CDR2 is YSLEER in the germline V gene. The CDR3 consists of 13 residues. V shed 3 bases and J shed 4 bases, with 9 bases lying between them. The CDR3 DNA sequence: TGCGCCAGCAGCCAGGGCGAGGGCTATGGCTACACCTTC. Protein product: CASSQGEGYGYTF.

The chain recombines TRBV7-9 with TRBJ2-7, with D perhaps TRBD1 (6 bases). This CDR3 is 15 amino acids long. Per germline, CDR1 SEHNR and CDR2 FQNEAQ (reference sequence). V lost 3 bases and J 2 bases, leaving 14 bases between the germline ends. CDR3 in amino acids: CASSFPQGTTYEQYF. CDR3 in DNA: TGTGCCAGCAGCTTCCCGCAGGGGACCACCTACGAGCAGTACTTC.

The rearrangement joins TRBV5-8 to TRBJ1-4; D perhaps matches TRBD1 (5 bases). The CDR3 covers 15 residues. Trimming pared 2 bases from V and 8 bases from J, leaving 16 bases between. Germline V lookup: CDR1 SGHTS, CDR2 YDEGEE. As DNA, the CDR3 is TGTGCCAGCAGCTTCCGACAGCCCCGGTGGGAAAAACTGTTTTTT. Protein product: CASSFRQPRWEKLFF.

This clone was detected a few times. This rearrangement joins TRBV10-1 to TRBJ2-7; 10 bases are shared with TRBD1. V trimming: 6 bases; J trimming: 5 bases; junction bases outside the gene matches: 13. This CDR3 has 16 amino acids. CDR1 is WNHNN and CDR2 is SYGVQD in the germline V gene (reference sequence). CDR3 nucleotides: TGCGCCAGCAGCTACGGCCGGGACAGGGGTCTCCACGAGCAGTACTTC. It encodes CASSYGRDRGLHEQYF.

This chain connects TRBV7-9 to TRBJ2-7; 13 nucleotides agree with TRBD2. Germline loops: CDR1 SEHNR, CDR2 FQNEAQ (reference sequence). The CDR3 spans 18 residues. V was clipped by 2 bases and J by 1 base; unmatched bases: 8. The CDR3: CASSLRLAGGRGSYEQYF. CDR3 bases: TGTGCCAGCAGCTTAAGACTAGCGGGGGGCCGGGGATCCTACGAGCAGTACTTC.

The V call is TRBV29-1, the J call TRBJ2-7; 7 bases are a match to TRBD2. The length of the CDR3 is 13 residues. The V gene's germline CDR1 is SQVTM and CDR2 ANQGSEA. V lost 1 base and J lost 3; bases outside the gene matches: 3. The CDR3 loop reads CSVEVWGGYEQYF. The CDR3 region has the DNA TGCAGCGTTGAAGTGTGGGGGGGCTACGAGCAGTACTTC.

The rearrangement joins TRBV19 to TRBJ1-1, with TRBD1 as a possible D gene (5 bases). Per the germline V gene, CDR1 is LNHDA and CDR2 is SQIVND (reference sequence). V was clipped by 8 bases and J by 2 bases, with 12 bases between them. This CDR3 has 13 amino acids. In nucleotides, the CDR3 is TGTGCCAGTTTGCGGGGGGATAACACTGAAGCTTTCTTT. This sequence encodes CASLRGDNTEAFF.